This T cell receptor beta chain was captured in a study of CD8 T cells in Susac syndrome. The CDR3 spans 19 residues. RNA, at about 0.45 to 1 ug, was reverse transcribed with random hexamers. An immunoSEQ multiplex PCR amplified TCR beta CDR3 over 54 Vbeta and 13 Jbeta. TCRdb called the immunoSEQ multiplex PCR reads again in MiXCR, with one record for every CDR3 protein. The data hold 300,000 or so distinct CDR3 sequences, with roughly nine tenths observed a single time. Relapsing-remitting disease, either stable or active, was present in the treatment-naive patients who were the multiple sclerosis controls. TEMRA cells were FACS-enriched, unlike CD8+ and CD4+ T cells, which were negatively isolated.

This chain joins TRBV21-1 and TRBJ2-5. TRBV21-1 is a pseudogene segment. The sample comprised CD4+ T cells from PBMCs. The receptor was isolated from a human donor with multiple sclerosis. CDR3 in DNA: TGTGCCAGCAGCAAAGAAAGTCTCATCGACTCCGAAATCCAAGAGACCCAGTACTTC. Residues: CASSKESLIDSEIQETQYF.